The 5 T cell receptor beta chains below all came from one sample that was sequenced in a study of cytomegalovirus exposure and HLA in healthy donors. The repertoire was sequenced with immunoSEQ multiplex PCR; TCRdb's copy has only in-frame clones and lacks some. The sample lists some 170,000 clones, 89% occurring once. Sequencing was done on a sample of PBMCs. The source is a woman aged 18 to 35 in good health and CMV-seropositive.

V is TRBV7-9 and J is TRBJ2-1; 10 bases match TRBD2. The germline V gene encodes CDR1 SEHNR and CDR2 FQNEAQ (reference sequence). The trim removed 0 bases at V and 10 bases at J, leaving 15 bases unmatched. This CDR3 has 18 amino acids. The CDR3 sequence: CASSLARGGAGGTVEQFF. The CDR3 DNA follows: TGTGCCAGCAGCTTAGCGCGGGGTGGAGCGGGAGGGACAGTGGAGCAGTTCTTC.

The CDR3 sequence: CASSLQGQNEQYF. In DNA form, the CDR3 reads TGTGCCAGTAGTCTCCAGGGTCAAAACGAGCAGTACTTC. The chain is built from TRBV19 and TRBJ2-7; maybe TRBD1 (5 bases). The germline V gene encodes CDR1 LNHDA and CDR2 SQIVND (reference sequence). The CDR3 covers 13 residues. Trimming removed 5 bases at V and 5 bases at J, with 13 bases between.

The chain uses TRBV4-2 and TRBJ2-1; D call uncertain. Germline CDR1 LGHNA, CDR2 YNFKEQ. V lost 0 bases and J lost 9, with 15 bases in between. The CDR3 consists of 15 residues. The CDR3 DNA follows: TGTGCCAGCAGCCAAGAACCGCGCCGGTTCGGTGAGCAGTTCTTC. It encodes CASSQEPRRFGEQFF.

This clone was found once. The chain is built from TRBV29-1 and TRBJ2-1; 12 nucleotides agree with TRBD1. Germline trimming cut 4 bases from V and 7 bases from J; bases unmatched to any gene: 5. The CDR3 sequence is 14 residues long. From germline, CDR1 is SQVTM and CDR2 ANQGSEA. CDR3 bases: TGCAGCGTTGTGGGACAGGGGGCTGTTAATGAGCAGTTCTTC. It is translated as CSVVGQGAVNEQFF.

The V gene is TRBV5-1, the J gene TRBJ2-7; TRBD2 aligns across 11 bases. V dropped 4 bases and J dropped 0; count of bases not matched to a gene: 12. The CDR3 has 18 amino acids. Germline V gene sequence: CDR1 SGHRS, CDR2 YFSETQ. CDR3 sequence: CASSAGLAVNWGSYEQYF. For the CDR3, the DNA is TGCGCCAGCAGCGCGGGACTAGCGGTCAACTGGGGCTCCTACGAGCAGTACTTC.